A single T cell receptor beta chain is shown here with its context. This clonotype was detected many times. Its binding antigen is unknown. No much larger clonotype is one base removed from it; base qualities were not supplied. Ficoll-Paque density gradient centrifugation was the method used to isolate PBMCs. The data originate from a study of T-cell memory formation after mild COVID-19 (dated by TCRdb to 2020 to 2022). With regard to the full study: Most TCR sequence clusters were specific to one of the two donors. T-cell clones expanding and contracting after mild COVID-19 in two donors were tracked by longitudinal TCRalpha and TCRbeta repertoire sequencing. The cohort comprised two young, previously healthy adult volunteers, one female and one male. What the study reported, not specific to this receptor: The detection of some responding clones in pre-infection memory suggests that pre-existing cross-reactive memory T cells joined the SARS-CoV-2 response. From day 15 to 85, contracting clones showed balanced CD4/CD8 phenotypes, whereas a second wave of clones that expanded from day 15 to 37 leaned towards CD4+. Contracting CD4+ clones turned up mainly in the CM and EM memory subsets, whereas EMRA was where CD8+ clones were enriched. Whether the second-wave clones peaking on day 37 were SARS-CoV-2 specific was not confirmed. The study included only a couple of mild cases, and larger cohorts that include severe cases with pre-infection samples were judged to be necessary.

The instrument was an Illumina NovaSeq 6000. TCRalpha and TCRbeta cDNA libraries were built by 5'RACE with constant-segment primers, adding sample barcodes and unique molecular identifiers. RNA was extracted from every sample with Trizol reagent. Libraries were amplified in two PCR steps, with a second sample barcode and Illumina TruSeq adapters added in the second step. Sequencing of libraries was performed on an Illumina NovaSeq with 2 x 150 bp paired-end reads. The source study handled its data this way. Demultiplexing of reads and collapsing into UMI-guided consensus sequences were performed with migec v1.2.7. Using mixcr v2.1.11, UMI consensuses were aligned to TRA and TRB V and J templates and then assembled into clonotypes. Expanded or contracted clonotypes were those called significant by both edgeR and NoisET, with noise models trained on biological replicates. For edgeR calls, the thresholds were a false discovery rate-adjusted p below 0.01 and a log2 fold-change of 1. PCA with hierarchical clustering of max-normalized trajectories of the 1000 most abundant clonotypes was used as exploratory dynamics analysis. Separately sequenced CD4+ and CD8+ repertoires were used to assign a CD4 or CD8 phenotype to each responding clone. TCRdb reprocessed the public reads (quality trimming at Q25 with fastp, clone calling with MiXCR) and kept in-frame beta chains. Every CDR3 protein is listed once, alongside the most common genes and DNA of its rows. For this entry, the V and J calls and clone size follow TCRdb and not the study's own pipeline. For this sample the table gives around 200,000 distinct CDR3 sequences, of which around 8.8% were detected only once. The top ten constitute approximately 3.3% of the sample.

The germline V gene (reference sequence) provides CDR1 LNHDA and CDR2 SQIVND. The germline ends are 19 bases apart after V is trimmed by 6 bases and J by 1 base. The CDR3 starts with the cysteine, ends with the phenylalanine, and has 17 residues. Only the CDR3 DNA stays, 51 bases, in frame from base 1. The V and J segments used are TRBV19 and TRBJ1-5, with the identity of the D gene unclear. The receptor was isolated from a man between 18 and 35 years old who had mild COVID-19 (a few samples of this study predate the infection). The sample titles of this study are shuffled in the database, so cell type and time point are left out; the donor was told from shared clones. Sequencing used PBMCs or a T cell subset sorted from them (not recorded which). Read as DNA, the sequence is TGTGCCAGTAGCGGGCTATTCGCGGTGTCCAGCAATCAGCCCCAGCATTTT. This codes for CASSGLFAVSSNQPQHF.